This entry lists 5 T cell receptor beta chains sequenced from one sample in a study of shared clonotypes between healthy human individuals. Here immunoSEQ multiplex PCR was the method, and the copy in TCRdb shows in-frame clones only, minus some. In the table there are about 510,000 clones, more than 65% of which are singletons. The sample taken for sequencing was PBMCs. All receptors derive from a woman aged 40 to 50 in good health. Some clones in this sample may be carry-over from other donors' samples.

CDR3 nucleotides: TGTGCCAGCAGCCAGAGACCCGCCGGCACAGATACGCAGTATTTT. This translates into CASSQRPAGTDTQYF. The chain joins TRBV14 to TRBJ2-3; D uncertain. Deletions cut 3 bases from V and 1 base from J, with 11 bases between. The length of the CDR3 is 15 residues. Germline CDR1 and CDR2: SGHDN and FVKESK.

This CDR3 reads CASSSRNLQGGGANVLTF. The DNA for the CDR3 is TGTGCCAGTAGTAGCCGAAATCTACAGGGTGGTGGGGCCAACGTCCTGACTTTC. The rearrangement joins TRBV19 to TRBJ2-6; weak D call: TRBD1 (6 bases). This CDR3 is built from 18 residues. V gave up 4 bases and J gave up 3 bases, with 19 bases separating them. The V gene's germline CDR1 is LNHDA and CDR2 SQIVND (reference sequence).

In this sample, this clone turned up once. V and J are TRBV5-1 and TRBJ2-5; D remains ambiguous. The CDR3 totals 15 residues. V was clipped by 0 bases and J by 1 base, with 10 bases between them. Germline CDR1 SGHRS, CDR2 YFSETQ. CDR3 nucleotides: TGCGCCAGCAGCTTGGGGGGAACTCGCCAAGAGACCCAGTACTTC. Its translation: CASSLGGTRQETQYF.

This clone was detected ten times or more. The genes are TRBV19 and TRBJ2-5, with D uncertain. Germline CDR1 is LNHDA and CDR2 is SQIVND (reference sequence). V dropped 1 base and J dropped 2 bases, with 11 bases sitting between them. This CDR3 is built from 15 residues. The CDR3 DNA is TGTGCCAGTAGTATAGCCTCCCAATCGCAAGAGACCCAGTACTTC. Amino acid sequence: CASSIASQSQETQYF. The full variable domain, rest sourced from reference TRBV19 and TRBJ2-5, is DGGITQSPKYLFRKEGQNVTLSCEQNLNHDAMYWYRQDPGQGLRLIYYSQIVNDFQKGDIAEGYSVSREKKESFPLTVTSAQKNPTAFYLCASSIASQSQETQYFGPGTRLLVL.

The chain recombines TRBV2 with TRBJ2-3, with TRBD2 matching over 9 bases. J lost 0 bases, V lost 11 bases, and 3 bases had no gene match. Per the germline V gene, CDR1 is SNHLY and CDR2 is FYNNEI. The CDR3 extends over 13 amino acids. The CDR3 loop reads CAGTSGSTDTQYF. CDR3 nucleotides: TGTGCCGGAACTAGCGGGAGCACAGATACGCAGTATTTT.